This TCR beta chain appears in the sequencing data of a study of blood T cells in healthy people across ages (dated by TCRdb to 2014 to 2015). Turning to the overall study: Template switching captured roughly one uniquely barcoded TCR beta cDNA molecule per two T cells in model experiments. Donors were grouped into four age groups: young (average approximately 16 years), middle-aged (39), aged (around 62) and long-lived (around 80). The study analyzed two additional independent replicas of 1 million unique cDNA reads from the same blood draw for two donors, one aged 18 to 29 and one aged 80 or older. Donors of different ages were randomly distributed across sequencing lanes to avoid experimental bias. The study measured age-related changes in TCR beta repertoire diversity using deep sequencing normalized with unique cDNA molecular identifiers.

The paper's findings and limits, for the study overall: Estimates of total diversity based on one million sequenced T cells were considered lower bounds and underestimates. As age increased, observed TCR beta diversity per million T cells dropped in a roughly linear way, and a significant reduction was already evident by age 40. The long-lived group showed more naive CD4+ T cells, fewer expanded clones and increased TCR diversity than the aged group, suggesting age selection. Because the CMV infection status of the donors was unknown, age-related changes in expanded clonotypes may potentially have been confounded. The percentage of naive T cells measured by flow cytometry correlated strongly with observed TCR beta diversity. Bulk unsorted PBMC profiling prevented conclusive comparison of naive and antigen-experienced compartments.

CDR1 and CDR2 are drawn from the germline V gene: LGHNT, FRNRAP. Ends trimmed: V by 1 base, J by 7 bases; bases unmatched to a gene: 3. The CDR3, from cysteine to phenylalanine, totals 13 residues. Only the CDR3 portion is preserved as DNA: 39 bases, with reading frame beginning at the first base. Systemically healthy Caucasian individuals from Russia, some 38 in total and aged about 6 to 95 years, were included as donors. Each donor gave ten milliliters of peripheral blood, drawn into EDTA-treated Vacutainer tubes. Ficoll-Paque density-gradient centrifugation was used to isolate PBMCs, with at least 7 million per sample. Total RNA was extracted from PBMCs with Trizol reagent, with at least 6 micrograms obtained per sample. For every donor, an aliquot of PBMCs went through flow cytometry to measure the percentages of naive CD45RAhigh/CD27high T cells. With regard to this clonotype: Its antigen remains undetermined. No clone much larger than this one lies a single base away; base qualities are absent.

Library preparation employed 5' RACE. A second PCR of about 7 to 12 cycles was run with a J-beta primer mix and a sample-barcoded 5' primer. A unique molecular identifier was introduced onto each TCR beta cDNA molecule by a template-switch 5' adaptor carrying 12 random nucleotides. At least 3 million CDR3-containing paired-end reads were obtained from each sample. All of the RNA was converted into first-strand cDNA using the Mint cDNA synthesis kit, with a TRBC-specific oligonucleotide serving as the primer. Following uracil-DNA glycosylase treatment, a first 18-cycle PCR with universal primers M1SS and BC2_uni_R was performed on all cDNA. Concerning the study's data processing: For normalization, 1 million high-quality reads, each with a distinct molecular identifier, were randomly selected from each sample. Reads with shared molecular identifiers were discarded instead of being binned into consensus sequences. CDR3 identification, clonotype clustering and error correction used MiTCR with a Q25 quality threshold and the strictest error-elimination algorithm. Lower-bound total TCR beta diversity was estimated with a nonparametric unseen species model using Euler transformation. The public reads were run again by TCRdb, first through fastp at Q25 and then through MiXCR, and only productive beta chains were kept. Rows with one shared CDR3 protein collapse into an entry with the most common genes and DNA. TCRdb, rather than the study authors, made the V and J calls. The sample table contains 1,800,000 or so distinct CDR3 sequences; only one count was recorded for about two fifths of them. The ten largest clones capture under 25% of the sample.

Recombination linked TRBV12-5 to TRBJ1-2; TRBD1 matches 7 bases in the middle. Sequenced sample: blood. The clonotype comes from a human donor in good health. The bases are TGTGCTAGTGGTTTGGGACAGGGACCTGGCTACACCTTC. Its coded protein is CASGLGQGPGYTF.